The next 9 T cell receptor beta chains were all read from a single sample in a study of cytomegalovirus exposure and HLA in healthy donors (dated by TCRdb to the late 2010s). Libraries were prepared through the immunoSEQ multiplex PCR assay. For the multiplex PCR, a mixture combining 60 forward primers for TCR Vbeta segments and 13 reverse primers for TCR Jbeta segments was used. As stored in TCRdb, this immuneACCESS dataset retains in-frame rearrangements with V and J assigned. A fraction of the clones does not appear; measured against another copy, unresolved V genes explain less than half of the discrepancy, and the remainder lacks a known reason. The sample records just over 85,000 clones, about 70% of which are singletons. The biggest ten clones account for over 3% of the sample. The sequenced material came from PBMCs. The receptors shown here come from a middle-aged man in good health and CMV-seronegative.

The V call is TRBV7-9, the J call TRBJ1-4; D possibly corresponds to TRBD1 (6 bases). V shed 5 bases and J shed 6 bases, with 10 bases lying between them. Germline V gives CDR1 SEHNR, CDR2 FQNEAQ (reference sequence). The CDR3 runs to 13 residues. In DNA, the CDR3 is TGTGCCAGCAGCCACAGGGTAGATGAAAAACTGTTTTTT. Its translation is CASSHRVDEKLFF.

The J gene is TRBJ2-3, the V gene TRBV7-3; 7 bases line up with TRBD1. The DNA end lines up better with TRBJ1-5; the J call may be wrong. Germline V gene sequence: CDR1 SGHTA, CDR2 FQGTGA. The CDR3 extends over 14 amino acids. CDR3 in DNA: TGTGCCAGCAGCCCATCGCAGGGGGGAGATACGCAGCATTTT. Its protein is CASSPSQGGDTQHF.

This chain uses TRBV5-1 with TRBJ2-7; 7 nucleotides agree with TRBD1. The length of the CDR3 is 15 residues. Germline values: CDR1 SGHRS, CDR2 YFSETQ. Losses at the gene ends were 4 bases for V and 6 bases for J; bases not matched to a gene: 13. Here the CDR3 DNA reads TGCGCCAGCAGCCCGAGACAGGGATCTTCGCGCGAGCAGTACTTC. It is translated as CASSPRQGSSREQYF.

In this sample, this clone turned up a few times. The J gene is TRBJ1-5, the V gene TRBV4-3; tentative D call: TRBD1 (5 bases). Germline lookup yields CDR1 LGHNA and CDR2 YSLEER. Trimming took off 4 bases at V and 0 bases at J, with 10 bases between the two ends. This CDR3 region has 15 residues. Written as DNA, the CDR3 is TGCGCCAGCAGCCTCGACAGTAATAGCAATCAGCCCCAGCATTTT. It yields the protein CASSLDSNSNQPQHF.

The sample holds one count of this clone. The V and J genes are TRBV2 and TRBJ1-6; 9 bases line up with TRBD1. Losses at the gene ends were 5 bases for V and 9 bases for J; bases not matched to a gene: 5. CDR3 size: 14 residues. Germline V gene data show CDR1 as SNHLY and CDR2 as FYNNEI. CDR3 sequence: CASSPGQGSSPLHF. The CDR3 DNA reads as TGTGCCAGCAGTCCGGGACAGGGTAGTTCACCCCTCCACTTT.

This clone came up once. V is TRBV4-3 and J is TRBJ2-4, with a weak D call TRBD2 (5 bases). Germline loops: CDR1 LGHNA, CDR2 YSLEER. The CDR3 is 14 residues long. The ends were cut back, 0 bases at V and 4 bases at J, with 7 bases in the middle. As DNA, the CDR3 is TGCGCCAGCAGCCAAGAACCGGGAAAAAACATTCAGTACTTC. Translation: CASSQEPGKNIQYF.

This clone was found once. The V and J genes are TRBV4-2 and TRBJ2-3; D may be TRBD2 (5 bases). There are 15 residues in the CDR3. Germline V lookup: CDR1 LGHNA, CDR2 YNFKEQ. Trimming removed 3 bases at V and 5 bases at J, with 15 bases between. The CDR3 DNA sequence: TGTGCCAGCAGCCATACGGAGGCTTTTCTAGATACGCAGTATTTT. Amino acids: CASSHTEAFLDTQYF.

This chain connects TRBV5-6 to TRBJ2-7, with no clear D. The CDR3 is made up of 16 amino acids. V was shortened by 4 bases and J by 1 base, with 18 bases between the two germline ends. Germline V gene lookup returns CDR1 SGHDT and CDR2 YYEEEE. The CDR3 DNA sequence: TGTGCCAGCAGCCCGGGTCCTCCGCTCCTGTCCTACGAGCAGTACTTC. This sequence encodes CASSPGPPLLSYEQYF.

The chain has TRBV11-2 and TRBJ1-5, with D uncertain. CDR1 and CDR2 from the germline V gene are SGHAT and FQNNGV. The CDR3 has 17 residues. With 1 base removed from V and 7 bases from J, the gap between germline ends came to 20 bases. The CDR3 bases are TGTGCCAGCAGCTTAGCGCTAACCTACAGTACCACCCAGCCCCAGCATTTT. It specifies CASSLALTYSTTQPQHF. The whole variable domain, remainder taken from reference TRBV11-2 and TRBJ1-5, is EAGVAQSPRYKIIEKRQSVAFWCNPISGHATLYWYQQILGQGPKLLIQFQNNGVVDDSQLPKDRFSAERLKGVDSTLKIQPAKLEDSAVYLCASSLALTYSTTQPQHFGDGTRLSIL.